The 2 T cell receptor beta chains listed next were all sequenced from one sample in a study of blood T cells in healthy people across ages. Through a sample-barcoded 5' primer and a J-beta primer mix, a second PCR was run for about 6 to 11 cycles. Each CDR3 protein is one row after TCRdb ran MiXCR on the 5' RACE reads. The sample records roughly 500,000 distinct CDR3 sequences, less than 25% being singletons. The same specimen was also included in a second study, on T cells of mothers and their children.

The sequenced sample was blood. Receptors were obtained from a boy between 10 and 17 years old in good health.

The rearrangement joins TRBV21-1 to TRBJ2-5; TRBD1, the D gene given by the table, was not confirmed from the DNA. TRBV21-1 is a recognized pseudogene. There are 13 residues in the CDR3. CDR3 residues: CASQGVPQETQYF. CDR3 nucleotides: TGTGCCAGCCAGGGAGTACCACAAGAGACCCAGTACTTC.

The chain has TRBV6-5 and TRBJ1-2; D is unresolved. V dropped 5 bases and J dropped 3 bases, with 19 bases sitting between them. Germline-derived CDR1 and CDR2 are MNHEY and SVGAGI. This CDR3 is 16 amino acids long. CDR3 nucleotide sequence: TGTGCCAGCAGTGTAAATAGACTATCGATCGACTATGGCTACACCTTC. Translation gives CASSVNRLSIDYGYTF.